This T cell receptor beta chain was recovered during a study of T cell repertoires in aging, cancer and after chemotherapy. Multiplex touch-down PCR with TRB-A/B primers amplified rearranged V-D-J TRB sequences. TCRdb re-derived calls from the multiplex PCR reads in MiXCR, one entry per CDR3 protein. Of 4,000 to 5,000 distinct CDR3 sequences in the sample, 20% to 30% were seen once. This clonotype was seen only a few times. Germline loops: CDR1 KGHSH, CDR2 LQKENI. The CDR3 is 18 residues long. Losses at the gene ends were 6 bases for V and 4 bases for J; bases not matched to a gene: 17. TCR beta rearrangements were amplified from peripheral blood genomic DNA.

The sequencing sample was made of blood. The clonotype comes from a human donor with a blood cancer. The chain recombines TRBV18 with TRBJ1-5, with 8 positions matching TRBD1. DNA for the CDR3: TGTGCCAGCTCCCCATTGCCCAGGGGGCGCGGACGAAATCAGCCCCAGCATTTT. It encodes CASSPLPRGRGRNQPQHF.